This TCR beta chain comes out of a study of shared clonotypes between healthy human individuals. The V end was cut by 3 bases, the J end by 3 bases, with 8 bases between. In germline, CDR1 is MDHEN, CDR2 SYDVKM. The CDR3 loop spans 13 amino acids. Points on this clone: The target antigen is unknown. The identical CDR3 is also encoded by other nucleotide sequences in the sample.

Profiling relied on immunoSEQ multiplex PCR, and the TCRdb table lists in-frame clones only, not all of them. The sample includes a few million clones, approximately 95% of them seen just once. Whole-study findings and limits: Sample collection involved blood only; tissue repertoires are likely different.

This chain connects TRBV28 to TRBJ1-2; D might be TRBD1 (5 bases). The sample consisted of naive CD4+ T cells from PBMCs. Specified subset: CD45RA+ positively selected. This receptor was identified in a man aged 18 to 29 in good health. Some clones in this sample may be carry-over from other donors' samples. CDR3 in amino acids: CASSLGGDYGYTF. CDR3 DNA sequence: TGTGCCAGCAGTTTGGGAGGGGACTATGGCTACACCTTC.